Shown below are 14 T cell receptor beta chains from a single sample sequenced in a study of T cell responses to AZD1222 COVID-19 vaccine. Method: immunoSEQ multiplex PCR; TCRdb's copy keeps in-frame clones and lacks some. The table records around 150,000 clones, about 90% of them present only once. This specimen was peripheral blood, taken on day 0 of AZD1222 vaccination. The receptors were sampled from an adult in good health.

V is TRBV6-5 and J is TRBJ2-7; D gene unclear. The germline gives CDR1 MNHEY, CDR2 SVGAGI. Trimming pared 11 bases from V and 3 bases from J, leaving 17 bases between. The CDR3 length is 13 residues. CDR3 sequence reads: CAVGWSPLYEQYF. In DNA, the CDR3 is TGTGCCGTCGGTTGGTCCCCCCTCTACGAGCAGTACTTC.

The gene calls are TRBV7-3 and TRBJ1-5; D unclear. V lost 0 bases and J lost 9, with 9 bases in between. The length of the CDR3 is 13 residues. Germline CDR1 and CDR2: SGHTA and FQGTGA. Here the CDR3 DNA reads TGTGCCAGCAGCTTAACCCCGAGCTCGCCCCAGCATTTT. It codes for CASSLTPSSPQHF.

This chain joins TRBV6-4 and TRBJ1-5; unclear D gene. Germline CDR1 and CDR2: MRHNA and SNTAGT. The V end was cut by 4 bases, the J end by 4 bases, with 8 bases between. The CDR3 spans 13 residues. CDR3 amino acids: CASSVETNQPQHF. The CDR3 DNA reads TGTGCCAGCAGTGTGGAGACAAATCAGCCCCAGCATTTT.

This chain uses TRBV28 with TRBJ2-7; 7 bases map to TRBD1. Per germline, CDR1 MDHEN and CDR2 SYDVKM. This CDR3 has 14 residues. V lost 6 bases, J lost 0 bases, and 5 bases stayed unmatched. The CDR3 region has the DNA TGTGCCAGCAGCCGGACAGGAATCTCCTACGAGCAGTACTTC. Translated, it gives CASSRTGISYEQYF.

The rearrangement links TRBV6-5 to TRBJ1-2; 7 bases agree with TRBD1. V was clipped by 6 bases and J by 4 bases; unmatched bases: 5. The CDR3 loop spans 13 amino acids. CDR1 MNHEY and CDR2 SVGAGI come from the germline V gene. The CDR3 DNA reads TGTGCCAGCAGCAGAACAGGGGCCTATGGCTACACCTTC. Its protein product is CASSRTGAYGYTF.

CDR3 in DNA: TGTGCCAGCAGCGCCCCACAGACGCGGAACACTGAAGCTTTCTTT. Protein product: CASSAPQTRNTEAFF. This rearrangement joins TRBV7-2 to TRBJ1-1; D not resolved. The CDR3 spans 15 residues. The V end was cut by 5 bases, the J end by 1 base, with 14 bases between. The germline gives CDR1 SGHTA, CDR2 FQGNSA.

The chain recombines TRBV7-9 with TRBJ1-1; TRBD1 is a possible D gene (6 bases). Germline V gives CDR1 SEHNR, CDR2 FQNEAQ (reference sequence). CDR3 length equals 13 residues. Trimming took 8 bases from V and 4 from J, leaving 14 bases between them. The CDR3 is CASSGGGRTEAFF. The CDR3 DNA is TGTGCCAGCTCCGGTGGGGGGCGCACTGAAGCTTTCTTT.

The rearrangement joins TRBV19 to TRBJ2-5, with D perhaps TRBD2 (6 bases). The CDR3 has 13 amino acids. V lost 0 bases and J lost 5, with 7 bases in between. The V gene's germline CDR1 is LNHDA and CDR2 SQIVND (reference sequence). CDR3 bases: TGTGCCAGTAGTATAGACCGGGGGGAGACCCAGTACTTC. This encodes CASSIDRGETQYF.

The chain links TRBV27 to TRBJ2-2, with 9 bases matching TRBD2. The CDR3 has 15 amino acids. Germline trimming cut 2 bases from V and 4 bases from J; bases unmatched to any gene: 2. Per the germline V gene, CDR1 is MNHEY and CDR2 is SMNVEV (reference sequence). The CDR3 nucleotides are TGTGCCAGCAGTTTAGGGACTAGCCCCACCGGGGAGCTGTTTTTT. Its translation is CASSLGTSPTGELFF.

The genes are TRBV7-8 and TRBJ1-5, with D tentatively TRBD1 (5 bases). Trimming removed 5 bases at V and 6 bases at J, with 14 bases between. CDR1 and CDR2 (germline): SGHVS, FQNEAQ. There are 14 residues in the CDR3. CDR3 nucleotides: TGTGCCAGCAGCCCTACAGGAACACCTCAGCCCCAGCATTTT. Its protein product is CASSPTGTPQPQHF.

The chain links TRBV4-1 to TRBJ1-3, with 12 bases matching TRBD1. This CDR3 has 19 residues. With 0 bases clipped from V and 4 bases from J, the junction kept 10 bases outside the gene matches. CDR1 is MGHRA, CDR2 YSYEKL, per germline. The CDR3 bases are TGCGCCAGCAGCCAAGAACCGCCGGGACAGGGGGCAGAAGGAAACACCATATATTTT. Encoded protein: CASSQEPPGQGAEGNTIYF.

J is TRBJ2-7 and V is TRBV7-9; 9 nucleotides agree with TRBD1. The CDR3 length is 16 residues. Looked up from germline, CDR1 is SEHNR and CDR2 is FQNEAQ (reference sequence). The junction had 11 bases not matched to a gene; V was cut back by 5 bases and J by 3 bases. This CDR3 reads CASSPGVTGGYYEQYF. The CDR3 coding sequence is TGTGCCAGCAGCCCCGGTGTGACAGGGGGGTACTACGAGCAGTACTTC.

The CDR3 nucleotides are TGTGCCAGCAGCCCACGAGGAGCGGGAGGGGATACAGATACGCAGTATTTT. As protein: CASSPRGAGGDTDTQYF. This chain connects TRBV9 to TRBJ2-3; the match to TRBD2 covers 10 bases. V was pared by 4 bases and J by 3 bases, with 11 bases of the junction left unmatched. Germline-derived CDR1 and CDR2 are SGDLS and YYNGEE. The CDR3 totals 17 residues.

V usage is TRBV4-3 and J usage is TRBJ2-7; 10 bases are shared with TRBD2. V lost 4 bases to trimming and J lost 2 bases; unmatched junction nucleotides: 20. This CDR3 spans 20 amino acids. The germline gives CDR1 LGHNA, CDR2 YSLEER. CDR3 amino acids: CASSPGWTPTGTSAAYEQYF. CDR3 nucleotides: TGCGCCAGCAGCCCTGGATGGACACCAACCGGGACTAGCGCCGCCTACGAGCAGTACTTC.